The present T cell receptor beta chain was sequenced within a study of CD8 T cells in ankylosing spondylitis. Notes on the study in general: Several of the motif variants were reported before in synovial fluid and blood from reactive arthritis. According to the report, clones linked to the disease were significantly enriched in matched synovial fluid samples taken from ankylosing spondylitis patients. Ankylosing spondylitis blood seemed to carry a telltale TCR beta motif made of under 10 highly homologous variants.

About this clonotype: The antigen remains unidentified.

TCRdb processed the 5' RACE reads anew with MiXCR; each CDR3 protein has one entry. The sample has around 490,000 distinct CDR3 sequences, approximately 5% seen once. This CDR3 is built from 16 residues. The germline V and J ends were trimmed by 4 bases and 0 bases, with 12 bases remaining between them. Germline-derived CDR1 and CDR2 are MDHEN and SYDVKM. This rearrangement joins TRBV28 to TRBJ2-2, with a possible D match to TRBD1 (5 bases). Sequenced sample: blood, either unsorted or a sorted T cell fraction (not recorded which). This TCR was sampled from a male donor with ankylosing spondylitis. The CDR3 loop is CASSSQTAANTGELFF. The CDR3 DNA follows: TGTGCCAGCAGTTCACAGACAGCCGCGAACACCGGGGAGCTGTTTTTT.